Each of the 24 T cell receptor beta chains below was sequenced from the same sample in a study of blood T cell repertoires in COVID-19. The protocol was immunoSEQ multiplex PCR, while the TCRdb copy is restricted to in-frame clones and leaves out a portion. The sample lists roughly 250,000 clones, more than 75% occurring once. The source material was PBMCs or T cells enriched from blood (not recorded which). The source is a woman between 45 and 65 years old who had recovered from COVID-19.

This chain connects TRBV6-1 to TRBJ2-7, with D possibly being TRBD1 (6 bases). Germline lookup yields CDR1 MNHNS and CDR2 SASEGT. The CDR3 sequence is 13 residues long. The V and J ends lost 1 base and 9 bases respectively, with 13 bases between them. CDR3 sequence reads: CASSEVGASGQYF. The CDR3 nucleotides are TGTGCCAGCAGTGAAGTGGGGGCTTCCGGGCAGTACTTC.

The chain joins TRBV5-1 to TRBJ2-1, with 12 bases that match TRBD2. V shed 3 bases and J 6 bases; nucleotides not matched to a gene: 7. Germline V gene sequence: CDR1 SGHRS, CDR2 YFSETQ. The CDR3 has 16 residues. CDR3 sequence: CASSSRLAGAGNEQFF. As DNA, the CDR3 is TGCGCCAGCAGCTCAAGACTAGCGGGAGCAGGCAATGAGCAGTTCTTC.

The V and J genes are TRBV15 and TRBJ2-7; 10 bases are a match to TRBD1. Trimming took 3 bases from V and 7 from J; bases not matched to a gene: 6. Looked up from germline, CDR1 is LNHNV and CDR2 is YYDKDF (reference sequence). The length of the CDR3 is 14 residues. The CDR3: CATSRAGTGVEQYF. Here the CDR3 DNA reads TGTGCCACCAGCAGGGCCGGGACAGGGGTTGAGCAGTACTTC.

The chain carries TRBV11-2 and TRBJ2-3; 11 bases agree with TRBD2. Germline V gene data show CDR1 as SGHAT and CDR2 as FQNNGV. V shed 3 bases and J 3 bases; nucleotides not matched to a gene: 5. The CDR3 is made up of 16 amino acids. The CDR3 nucleotides are TGTGCCAGCAGCTTCTTAGCGGGAGGGCTTACAGATACGCAGTATTTT. Its protein is CASSFLAGGLTDTQYF.

The V gene is TRBV5-5, the J gene TRBJ2-5; 9 nucleotides align to TRBD1. The V and J ends lost 4 bases and 5 bases, in that order; junction bases with no gene match: 9. The CDR3 spans 15 residues. Germline assignment: CDR1 SGHKS and CDR2 YYEKEE (reference sequence). The CDR3 here is CASSGTGGAGETQYF. The CDR3 DNA reads TGTGCCAGCAGCGGTACAGGGGGCGCGGGGGAGACCCAGTACTTC.

This chain connects TRBV7-8 to TRBJ1-6; D remains ambiguous. V lost 2 bases, J lost 0 bases, and 23 bases lay in between. The CDR3 has 21 amino acids. CDR1 is SGHVS, CDR2 FQNEAQ, per germline. CDR3: CASSLIGWTGDSTSYNSPLHF. CDR3 sequence (DNA): TGTGCCAGCAGCTTAATCGGCTGGACTGGGGATAGTACCTCCTATAATTCACCCCTCCACTTT. The variable domain in full, with the rest retrieved from reference TRBV7-8 and TRBJ1-6, is GAGVSQSPRYKVAKRGQDVALRCDPISGHVSLFWYQQALGQGPEFLTYFQNEAQLDKSGLPSDRFFAERPEGSVSTLKIQRTQQEDSAVYLCASSLIGWTGDSTSYNSPLHFGNGTRLTVT.

The rearrangement joins TRBV6-5 to TRBJ1-2; D not resolved. The CDR3 is 13 amino acids. The germline gives CDR1 MNHEY, CDR2 SVGAGI. V lost 3 bases and J 7 bases, leaving 12 bases between the germline ends. The CDR3 loop is CASSYSSLIGYTF. CDR3 in DNA: TGTGCCAGCAGTTATTCCTCTTTAATTGGCTACACCTTC.

The chain carries TRBV9 and TRBJ2-3; 7 bases match TRBD2. CDR1 is SGDLS and CDR2 is YYNGEE in the germline V gene. This CDR3 contains 15 residues. J gave up 2 bases and V 1 base, and 4 bases lay outside the gene matches. The DNA of the CDR3 is TGTGCCAGCAGCGTATCCAGCGGGACCACAGATACGCAGTATTTT. This gives the protein CASSVSSGTTDTQYF.

This chain uses TRBV27 with TRBJ1-1; the D is unclear. This CDR3 comprises 16 residues. V shed 4 bases and J shed 4 bases, with 19 bases lying between them. The germline gives CDR1 MNHEY, CDR2 SMNVEV (reference sequence). In DNA, the CDR3 is TGTGCCAGCAGTTCTTACGTTTGGCCCTCGTTCACTGAAGCTTTCTTT. Translated: CASSSYVWPSFTEAFF.

The chain links TRBV19 to TRBJ1-5; D unresolved. Looked up from germline, CDR1 is LNHDA and CDR2 is SQIVND (reference sequence). Trimming stripped 8 bases from V and 2 bases from J, with 13 bases between. This CDR3 spans 14 amino acids. This CDR3 is CASGVTQGNQPQHF. The CDR3 DNA is TGTGCCAGTGGCGTAACGCAGGGCAATCAGCCCCAGCATTTT.

The chain recombines TRBV5-1 with TRBJ2-3; 7 nucleotides match TRBD2. There are 15 residues in the CDR3. Germline V CDR1 and CDR2: SGHRS, YFSETQ. With 4 bases clipped from V and 2 bases from J, the junction kept 7 bases outside the gene matches. The CDR3 DNA reads TGCGCCAGCAGCCAAACTAGCGCGAACACAGATACGCAGTATTTT. The encoded protein is CASSQTSANTDTQYF.

DNA for the CDR3: TGTGCCAGCAGGACCGCAGGGTCGGGTGGGGCCAACGTCCTGACTTTC. It yields the protein CASRTAGSGGANVLTF. The chain is built from TRBV28 and TRBJ2-6, with a possible D match to TRBD1 (5 bases). Trimming stripped 6 bases from V and 3 bases from J, with 15 bases between. In germline, CDR1 is MDHEN, CDR2 SYDVKM. This CDR3 is 16 amino acids long.

This clone was counted between two and nine times. The chain combines TRBV20-1 with TRBJ2-5, with D perhaps TRBD2 (6 bases). Germline V gene sequence: CDR1 DFQATT, CDR2 SNEGSKA (reference sequence). The CDR3 has 15 amino acids. Trimming removed 3 bases from V and 0 bases from J, with 14 bases in between. CDR3 sequence (DNA): TGCAGTGCTAGTCCTGGCGGAGGGTACCAAGAGACCCAGTACTTC. Protein product: CSASPGGGYQETQYF.

J is TRBJ2-7 and V is TRBV19; TRBD2 is a possible D gene (5 bases). Germline-derived CDR1 and CDR2 are LNHDA and SQIVND (reference sequence). The CDR3 spans 15 residues. Trimming left V 6 bases short and J 1 base short, with 16 bases between. CDR3 residues: CASSNFLLGSYEQYF. The CDR3 bases are TGTGCCAGTAGCAACTTCCTACTAGGGTCCTACGAGCAGTACTTC. Full variable domain (missing parts from reference TRBV19 and TRBJ2-7): DGGITQSPKYLFRKEGQNVTLSCEQNLNHDAMYWYRQDPGQGLRLIYYSQIVNDFQKGDIAEGYSVSREKKESFPLTVTSAQKNPTAFYLCASSNFLLGSYEQYFGPGTRLTVT.

V and J are TRBV10-1 and TRBJ2-7, with a weak D call TRBD1 (6 bases). CDR1 WNHNN and CDR2 SYGVQD come from the germline V gene (reference sequence). V lost 6 bases and J 2 bases, leaving 17 bases between the germline ends. The CDR3 is 15 residues long. Here the CDR3 reads CASRFTGTLAYEQYF. The CDR3 DNA reads TGCGCCAGCAGGTTTACCGGGACATTAGCCTACGAGCAGTACTTC.

This chain uses TRBV6-5 with TRBJ2-2; the D is unclear. Germline V gives CDR1 MNHEY, CDR2 SVGAGI. V dropped 5 bases and J dropped 1 base, with 5 bases sitting between them. The CDR3 is 13 amino acids. CDR3 in amino acids: CASSPRNTGELFF. The CDR3 bases are TGTGCCAGCAGTCCTAGGAACACCGGGGAGCTGTTTTTT.

Only one count was recorded for this clone. CDR3 protein: CATGTGNTGELFF. The CDR3 DNA is TGTGCCACCGGGACAGGGAACACCGGGGAGCTGTTTTTT. The chain employs TRBV18 and TRBJ2-2; TRBD1 matches at 8 bases. V shed 10 bases and J 1 base; nucleotides not matched to a gene: 2. Germline V gene sequence: CDR1 KGHSH, CDR2 LQKENI. The CDR3 runs 13 residues.

CDR3 bases: TGTGCCAGCAGCAAAGAGGAGTGCTACGAGCAGTACTTC. This codes for CASSKEECYEQYF. V is TRBV21-1 and J is TRBJ2-7; TRBD2 was called by the table and not checked on the DNA. TRBV21-1 is annotated as a pseudogene. CDR3 length: 13 amino acids.

The chain is built from TRBV5-4 and TRBJ1-3; D uncertain. The CDR3 runs to 16 residues. Germline CDR1 reads SGHNT; CDR2 reads YYREEE (reference sequence). The V end lost 0 bases, the J end lost 0 bases, and 10 bases lay between the germline ends. CDR3 region: CASSLDGRISGNTIYF. Written as DNA, the CDR3 is TGTGCCAGCAGCTTGGATGGCAGAATCTCTGGAAACACCATATATTTT.

The chain recombines TRBV5-8 with TRBJ2-2, with 13 bases that match TRBD2. Germline CDR1 and CDR2: SGHTS and YDEGEE. The CDR3 runs to 16 residues. With V trimmed by 4 bases and J by 5 bases, 5 bases remained unmatched. The CDR3 DNA reads TGTGCCAGCAGCCGGACTAGCGGGAGCGCGACCGGGGAGCTGTTTTTT. Translated: CASSRTSGSATGELFF.

The chain employs TRBV4-1 and TRBJ1-1; D is unresolved. Trimming stripped 1 base from V and 5 bases from J, with 14 bases between. Per germline, CDR1 MGHRA and CDR2 YSYEKL. The CDR3 consists of 15 residues. CDR3 amino acids: CASSQVGTGRTEAFF. The CDR3 DNA follows: TGCGCCAGCAGCCAAGTTGGCACGGGGAGGACTGAAGCTTTCTTT.

V is TRBV4-3 and J is TRBJ1-1; perhaps TRBD1 as D (6 bases). V shed 1 base and J shed 6 bases, with 15 bases lying between them. The CDR3 contains 15 residues. Germline loops: CDR1 LGHNA, CDR2 YSLEER. This chain's CDR3 is CASSQVWAGDAEAFF. CDR3 nucleotides: TGCGCCAGCAGCCAAGTTTGGGCAGGGGATGCTGAAGCTTTCTTT.

The chain couples TRBV27 to TRBJ1-6, with a possible D match to TRBD1 (5 bases). CDR3 length: 18 amino acids. Trimming took off 4 bases at V and 0 bases at J, with 16 bases between the two ends. Germline assignment: CDR1 MNHEY and CDR2 SMNVEV (reference sequence). The CDR3 is CASSSNFRVSSYNSPLHF. The CDR3 nucleotides are TGTGCCAGCAGTTCGAATTTCAGGGTTAGCTCCTATAATTCACCCCTCCACTTT.

The chain recombines TRBV5-8 with TRBJ1-2, with 7 bases identical to TRBD1. This CDR3 is built from 15 residues. Germline V gives CDR1 SGHTS, CDR2 YDEGEE. V was pared by 3 bases and J by 6 bases, with 11 bases of the junction left unmatched. The CDR3 protein is CASSSRGRTGHGYTF. CDR3 nucleotide sequence: TGTGCCAGCAGCTCCCGAGGCAGGACAGGCCATGGCTACACCTTC.